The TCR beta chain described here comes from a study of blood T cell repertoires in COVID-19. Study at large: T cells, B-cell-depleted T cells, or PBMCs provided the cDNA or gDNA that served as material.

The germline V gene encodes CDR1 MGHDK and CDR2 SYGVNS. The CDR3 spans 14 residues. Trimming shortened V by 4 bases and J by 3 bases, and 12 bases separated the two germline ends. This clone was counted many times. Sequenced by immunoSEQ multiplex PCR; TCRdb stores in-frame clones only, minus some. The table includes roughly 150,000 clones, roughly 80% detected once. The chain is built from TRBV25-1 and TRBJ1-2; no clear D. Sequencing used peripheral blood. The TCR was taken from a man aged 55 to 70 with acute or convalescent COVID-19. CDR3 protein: CASSVLGSDYGYTF. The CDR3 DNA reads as TGTGCCAGCAGTGTTCTGGGCAGTGACTATGGCTACACCTTC.